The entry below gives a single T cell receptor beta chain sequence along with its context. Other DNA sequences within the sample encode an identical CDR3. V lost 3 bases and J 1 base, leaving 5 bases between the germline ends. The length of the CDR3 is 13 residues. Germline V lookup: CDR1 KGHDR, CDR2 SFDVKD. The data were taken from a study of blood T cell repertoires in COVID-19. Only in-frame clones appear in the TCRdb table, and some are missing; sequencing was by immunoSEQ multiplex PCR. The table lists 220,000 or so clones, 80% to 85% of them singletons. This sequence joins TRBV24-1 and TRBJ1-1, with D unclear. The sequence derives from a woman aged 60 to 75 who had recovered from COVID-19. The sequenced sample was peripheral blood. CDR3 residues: CATSDRQNTEAFF. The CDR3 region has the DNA TGTGCCACCAGTGATAGACAGAACACTGAAGCTTTCTTT.